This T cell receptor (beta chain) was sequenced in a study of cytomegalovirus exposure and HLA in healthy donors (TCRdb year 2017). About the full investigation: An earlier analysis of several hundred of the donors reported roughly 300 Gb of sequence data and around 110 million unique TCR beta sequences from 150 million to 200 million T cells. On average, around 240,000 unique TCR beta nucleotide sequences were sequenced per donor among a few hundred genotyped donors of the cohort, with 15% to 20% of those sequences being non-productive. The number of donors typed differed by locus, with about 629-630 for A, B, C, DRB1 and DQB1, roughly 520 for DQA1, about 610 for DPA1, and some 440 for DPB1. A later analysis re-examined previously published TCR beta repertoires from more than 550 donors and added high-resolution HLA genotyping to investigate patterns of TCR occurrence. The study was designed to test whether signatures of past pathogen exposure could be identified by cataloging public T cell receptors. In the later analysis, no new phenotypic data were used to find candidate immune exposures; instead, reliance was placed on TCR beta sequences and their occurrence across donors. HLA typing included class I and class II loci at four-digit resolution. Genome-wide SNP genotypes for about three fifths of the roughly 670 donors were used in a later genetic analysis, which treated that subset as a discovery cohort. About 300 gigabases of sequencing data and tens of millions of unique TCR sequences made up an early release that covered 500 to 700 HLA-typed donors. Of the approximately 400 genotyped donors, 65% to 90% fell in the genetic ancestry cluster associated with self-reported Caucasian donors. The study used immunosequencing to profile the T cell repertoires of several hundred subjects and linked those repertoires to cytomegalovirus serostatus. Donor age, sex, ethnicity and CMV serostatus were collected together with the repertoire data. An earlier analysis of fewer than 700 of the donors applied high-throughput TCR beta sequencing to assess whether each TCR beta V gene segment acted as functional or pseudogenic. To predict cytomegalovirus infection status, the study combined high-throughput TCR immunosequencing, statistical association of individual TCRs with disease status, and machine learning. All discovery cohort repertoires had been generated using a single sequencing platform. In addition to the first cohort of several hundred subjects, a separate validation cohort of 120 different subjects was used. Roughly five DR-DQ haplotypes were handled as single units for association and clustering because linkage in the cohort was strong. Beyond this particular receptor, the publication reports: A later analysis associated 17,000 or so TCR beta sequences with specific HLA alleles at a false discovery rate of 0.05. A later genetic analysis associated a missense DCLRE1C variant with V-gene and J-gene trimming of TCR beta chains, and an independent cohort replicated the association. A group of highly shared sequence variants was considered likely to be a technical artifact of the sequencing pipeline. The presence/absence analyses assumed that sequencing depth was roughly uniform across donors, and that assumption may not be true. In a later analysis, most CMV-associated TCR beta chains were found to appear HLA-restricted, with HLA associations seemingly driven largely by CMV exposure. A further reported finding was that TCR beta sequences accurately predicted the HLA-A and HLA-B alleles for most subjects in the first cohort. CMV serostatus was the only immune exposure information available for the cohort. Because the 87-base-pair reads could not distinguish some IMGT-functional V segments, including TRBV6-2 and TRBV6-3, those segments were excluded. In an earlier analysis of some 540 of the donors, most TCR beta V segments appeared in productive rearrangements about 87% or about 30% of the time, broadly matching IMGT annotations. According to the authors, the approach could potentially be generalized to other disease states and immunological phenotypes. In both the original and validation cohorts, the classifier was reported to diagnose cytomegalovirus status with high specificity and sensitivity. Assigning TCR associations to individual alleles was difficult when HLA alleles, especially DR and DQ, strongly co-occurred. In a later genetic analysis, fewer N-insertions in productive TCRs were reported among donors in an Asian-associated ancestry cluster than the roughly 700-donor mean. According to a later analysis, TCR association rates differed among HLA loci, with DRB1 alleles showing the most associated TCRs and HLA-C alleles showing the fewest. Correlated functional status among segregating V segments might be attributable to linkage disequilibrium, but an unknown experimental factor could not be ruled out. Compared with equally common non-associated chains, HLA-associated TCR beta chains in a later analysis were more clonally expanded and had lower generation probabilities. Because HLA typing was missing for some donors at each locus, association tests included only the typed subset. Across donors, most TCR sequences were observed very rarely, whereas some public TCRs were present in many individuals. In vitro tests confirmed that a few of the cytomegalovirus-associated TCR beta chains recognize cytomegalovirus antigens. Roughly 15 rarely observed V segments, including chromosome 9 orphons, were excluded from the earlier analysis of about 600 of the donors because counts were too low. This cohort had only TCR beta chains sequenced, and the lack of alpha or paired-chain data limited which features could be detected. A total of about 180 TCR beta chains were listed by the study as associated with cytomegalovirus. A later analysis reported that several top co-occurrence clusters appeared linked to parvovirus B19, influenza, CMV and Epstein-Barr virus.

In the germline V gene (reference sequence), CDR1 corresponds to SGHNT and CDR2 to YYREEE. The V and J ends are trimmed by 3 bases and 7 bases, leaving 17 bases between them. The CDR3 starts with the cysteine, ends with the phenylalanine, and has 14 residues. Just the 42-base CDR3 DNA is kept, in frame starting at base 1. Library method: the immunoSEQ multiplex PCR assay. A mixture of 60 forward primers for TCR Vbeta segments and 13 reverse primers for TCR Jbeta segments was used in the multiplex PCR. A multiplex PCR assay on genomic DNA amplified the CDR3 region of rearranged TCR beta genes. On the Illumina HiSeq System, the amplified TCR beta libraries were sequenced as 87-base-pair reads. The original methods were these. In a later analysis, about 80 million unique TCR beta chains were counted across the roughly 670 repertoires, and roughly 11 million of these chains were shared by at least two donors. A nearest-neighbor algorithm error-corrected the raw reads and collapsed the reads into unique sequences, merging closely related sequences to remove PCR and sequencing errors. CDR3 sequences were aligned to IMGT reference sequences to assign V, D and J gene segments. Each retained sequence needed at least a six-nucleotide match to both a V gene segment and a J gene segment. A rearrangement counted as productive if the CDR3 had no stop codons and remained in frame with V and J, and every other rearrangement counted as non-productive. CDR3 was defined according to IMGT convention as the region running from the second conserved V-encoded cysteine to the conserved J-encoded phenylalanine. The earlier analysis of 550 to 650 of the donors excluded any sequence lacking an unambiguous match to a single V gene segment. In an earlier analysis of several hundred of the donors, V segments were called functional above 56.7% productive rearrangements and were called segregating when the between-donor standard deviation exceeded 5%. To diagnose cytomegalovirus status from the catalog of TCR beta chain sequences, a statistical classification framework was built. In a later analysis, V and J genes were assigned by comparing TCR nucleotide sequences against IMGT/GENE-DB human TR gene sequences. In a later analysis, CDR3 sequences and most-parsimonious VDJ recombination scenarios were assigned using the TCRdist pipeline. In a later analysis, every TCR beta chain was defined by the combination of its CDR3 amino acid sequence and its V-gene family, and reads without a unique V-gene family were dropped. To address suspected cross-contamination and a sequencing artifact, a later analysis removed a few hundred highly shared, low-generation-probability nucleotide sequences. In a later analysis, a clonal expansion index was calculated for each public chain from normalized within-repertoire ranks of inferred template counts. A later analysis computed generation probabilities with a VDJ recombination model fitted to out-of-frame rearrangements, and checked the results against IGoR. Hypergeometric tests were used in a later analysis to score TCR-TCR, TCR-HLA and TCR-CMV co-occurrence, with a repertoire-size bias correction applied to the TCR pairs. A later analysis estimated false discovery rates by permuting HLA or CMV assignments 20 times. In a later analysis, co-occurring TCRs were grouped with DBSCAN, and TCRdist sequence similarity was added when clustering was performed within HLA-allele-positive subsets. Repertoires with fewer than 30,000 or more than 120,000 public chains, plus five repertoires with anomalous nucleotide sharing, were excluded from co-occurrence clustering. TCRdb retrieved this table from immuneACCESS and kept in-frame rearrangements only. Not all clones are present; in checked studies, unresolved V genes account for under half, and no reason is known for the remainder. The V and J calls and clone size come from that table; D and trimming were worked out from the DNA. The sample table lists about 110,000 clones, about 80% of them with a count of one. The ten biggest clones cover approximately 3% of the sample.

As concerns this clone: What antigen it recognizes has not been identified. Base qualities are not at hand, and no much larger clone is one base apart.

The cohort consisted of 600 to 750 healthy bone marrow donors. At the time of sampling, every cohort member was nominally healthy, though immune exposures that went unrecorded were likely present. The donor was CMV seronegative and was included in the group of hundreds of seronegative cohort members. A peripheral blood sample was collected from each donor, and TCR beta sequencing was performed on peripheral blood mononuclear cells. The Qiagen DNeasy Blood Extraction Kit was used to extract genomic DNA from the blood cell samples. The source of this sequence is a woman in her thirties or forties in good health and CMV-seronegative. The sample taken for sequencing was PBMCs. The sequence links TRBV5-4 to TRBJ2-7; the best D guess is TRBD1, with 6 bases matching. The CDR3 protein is CASSSIQGLREQYF. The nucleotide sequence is TGTGCCAGCAGCTCTATCCAGGGGCTAAGGGAGCAGTACTTC.